This TCR beta chain is drawn from a study of T-cell memory formation after mild COVID-19. Whole-study context: Largely, the TCR clusters proved donor specific. Study results and caveats: A balance of CD4 and CD8 characterized clones contracting day 15 to 85, whereas later expanders leaned CD4+. Contracting CD8+ clones were enriched in EMRA, CD4+ mainly in CM and EM. That cross-reactive memory joined was suggested by some responding clones appearing in pre-infection memory.

The table lists this clonotype with a few counts. The antigen is not known. Germline assignment: CDR1 SGHRS and CDR2 YFSETQ. V shed 3 bases and J shed 1 base, with 6 bases lying between them. This CDR3 is built from 13 residues. TCRdb reprocessed the 5' RACE reads with MiXCR, giving one entry per CDR3 protein. The repertoire holds about 560,000 distinct CDR3 sequences, around 16% seen once, with roughly 7.7% in the top ten. The clonotype comes from an adult woman who had mild COVID-19 (a few samples of this study predate the infection). Cell type and time point are not known. Sequenced: PBMCs or a T cell subset sorted from them (not recorded which). The V call is TRBV5-1, the J call TRBJ2-3, with D uncertain. CDR3 residues: CASSSSGTDTQYF. The CDR3 DNA reads TGCGCCAGCAGCTCTTCAGGCACAGATACGCAGTATTTT. The whole variable domain, remainder taken from reference TRBV5-1 and TRBJ2-3, is KAGVTQTPRYLIKTRGQQVTLSCSPISGHRSVSWYQQTPGQGLQFLFEYFSETQRNKGNFPGRFSGRQFSNSRSEMNVSTLELGDSALYLCASSSSGTDTQYFGPGTRLTVL.